The 15 T cell receptor beta chains in this list originate from one sample, sequenced in a study of early T cells in non-severe SARS-CoV-2 infection. TCRdb recomputed calls from the 5' RACE reads with MiXCR, one row per CDR3 protein. The repertoire includes 70,000 to 90,000 distinct CDR3 sequences, under 15% of them detected once, and around 5.8% sits in the top ten. Sequenced sample: whole blood. These TCRs come from an adult who was a healthcare worker with PCR-confirmed SARS-CoV-2 infection or an uninfected control (not recorded which).

The chain couples TRBV4-1 to TRBJ1-3; D not certain. V was cut by 0 bases and J by 6 bases, with 12 bases left in between. The germline V gene has CDR1 MGHRA and CDR2 YSYEKL. The CDR3 sequence is 15 residues long. The CDR3, as DNA: TGCGCCAGCAGCCAAGAAGCTGTCCCTGAAAACACCATATATTTT. It codes for CASSQEAVPENTIYF.

The chain joins TRBV3-1 to TRBJ1-1; no reliable D call. The CDR3 sequence is 12 residues long. Germline V gene lookup returns CDR1 LGHDT and CDR2 YNNKEL (reference sequence). The V gene lost 1 base and the J gene lost 9 bases, with 9 bases spanning the gap. Here the CDR3 reads CASSQAGPQAFF. CDR3 coding DNA: TGTGCCAGCAGCCAAGCAGGTCCCCAAGCTTTCTTT.

This chain joins TRBV6-2 or TRBV6-3 and TRBJ2-1; unclear D gene. Deletions cut 2 bases from V and 6 bases from J, with 11 bases between. Germline lookup yields CDR1 MNHEY and CDR2 SVGEGT. This CDR3 contains 14 residues. The DNA of the CDR3 is TGTGCCAGCAGTTACCGTGGGCCGAGCAATGAGCAGTTCTTC. Protein sequence: CASSYRGPSNEQFF.

This clonotype was counted at least ten times. The V gene is TRBV28, the J gene TRBJ2-5, with D perhaps TRBD2 (6 bases). CDR1 is MDHEN, CDR2 SYDVKM, per germline. Between the trimmed V and J ends, which lost 2 bases and 1 base, there was a span of 8 bases. The CDR3 totals 14 residues. The CDR3: CASSLVGGQETQYF. The CDR3 region has the DNA TGTGCCAGCAGTTTAGTGGGGGGCCAAGAGACCCAGTACTTC.

The chain is built from TRBV2 and TRBJ2-1; D call uncertain. This CDR3 comprises 11 residues. The germline V gene has CDR1 SNHLY and CDR2 FYNNEI. The V and J ends lost 8 bases and 5 bases respectively, with 7 bases between them. CDR3 in amino acids: CASAYDNEQFF. The CDR3 bases are TGTGCCAGCGCGTACGACAATGAGCAGTTCTTC.

This clonotype was counted many times. The chain recombines TRBV9 with TRBJ1-2; a possible D gene is TRBD1 (6 bases). Germline CDR1 is SGDLS and CDR2 is YYNGEE. Trimming took off 7 bases at V and 4 bases at J, with 11 bases between the two ends. The CDR3 has 12 residues. CDR3 DNA sequence: TGTGCCAGCGCGGGACACACCTATGGCTACACCTTC. Encoded protein: CASAGHTYGYTF.

In its sample, this clonotype was seen many times. J is TRBJ2-1 and V is TRBV18, with 7 positions matching TRBD2. CDR1 is KGHSH and CDR2 is LQKENI in the germline V gene. The CDR3 covers 18 residues. Germline trimming cut 2 bases from V and 2 bases from J; bases unmatched to any gene: 12. The CDR3 DNA is TGTGCCAGCTCACCAACGAAGGCTAGCGGCCCCACCTACAATGAGCAGTTCTTC. Protein sequence: CASSPTKASGPTYNEQFF.

The rearrangement joins TRBV20-1 to TRBJ2-1; weak D call: TRBD1 (5 bases). Deletions cut 2 bases from V and 9 bases from J, with 11 bases between. The CDR3 spans 12 residues. From germline, CDR1 is DFQATT and CDR2 SNEGSKA (reference sequence). The CDR3, as DNA: TGCAGTGCTAGACAGATTGGGGCTGAGCAGTTCTTC. Translating gives CSARQIGAEQFF.

V usage is TRBV6-2 or TRBV6-3 and J usage is TRBJ1-2; D remains unclear. Germline V CDR1 and CDR2: MNHEY, SVGEGT. With 2 bases removed from V and 2 bases from J, the gap between germline ends came to 9 bases. The CDR3 has 14 residues. CDR3 nucleotides: TGTGCCAGCAGTTACGGTACGAGCAACTATGGCTACACCTTC. It codes for CASSYGTSNYGYTF.

There are a few counts of this clonotype. The chain is built from TRBV27 and TRBJ2-5; D is possibly TRBD2 (5 bases). V shed 5 bases and J shed 3 bases, with 13 bases lying between them. Germline CDR1 MNHEY, CDR2 SMNVEV (reference sequence). The CDR3 is 14 residues long. CDR3 sequence: CASSPGLREETQYF. For the CDR3, the DNA is TGTGCCAGCAGTCCCGGCCTGCGGGAAGAGACCCAGTACTTC.

V usage is TRBV2 and J usage is TRBJ2-7, with D perhaps TRBD1 (6 bases). CDR1 and CDR2 (germline): SNHLY, FYNNEI. V dropped 4 bases and J dropped 6 bases, with 16 bases sitting between them. This CDR3 contains 14 residues. For the CDR3, the DNA is TGTGCCAGCAGTGTTACAGGGCCGGGTGGCGAGCAGTACTTC. Its translation: CASSVTGPGGEQYF.

J is TRBJ2-2 and V is TRBV24-1, with 8 positions matching TRBD1. Germline lookup yields CDR1 KGHDR and CDR2 SFDVKD. With V trimmed by 5 bases and J by 4 bases, 8 bases remained unmatched. CDR3 length equals 16 residues. Written as DNA, the CDR3 is TGTGCCACCAGTGGGGGGACAGGTGGGACCACCGGGGAGCTGTTTTTT. This encodes CATSGGTGGTTGELFF.

The genes are TRBV7-2 and TRBJ2-3, with TRBD2 matching over 7 bases. V shed 5 bases and J 2 bases; nucleotides not matched to a gene: 7. This CDR3 comprises 15 residues. The V gene's germline CDR1 is SGHTA and CDR2 FQGNSA. CDR3 sequence: CASSPEGTTTDTQYF. The CDR3 coding sequence is TGTGCCAGCAGCCCGGAAGGGACTACCACAGATACGCAGTATTTT. Variable domain in full (rest from reference TRBV7-2 and TRBJ2-3): GAGVSQSPSNKVTEKGKDVELRCDPISGHTALYWYRQSLGQGLEFLIYFQGNSAPDKSGLPSDRFSAERTGGSVSTLTIQRTQQEDSAVYLCASSPEGTTTDTQYFGPGTRLTVL.

The chain employs TRBV4-2 and TRBJ1-3; D might be TRBD1 (6 bases). This CDR3 has 15 residues. Germline V CDR1 and CDR2: LGHNA, YNFKEQ. V was trimmed by 2 bases and J by 2 bases, leaving 10 bases between them. In DNA, the CDR3 is TGTGCCAGCAGCCAACAGCAGGGGACTGGAAACACCATATATTTT. Its protein is CASSQQQGTGNTIYF.

This clonotype occurred many times. The chain links TRBV12-3 or TRBV12-4 to TRBJ2-1; D possibly matches TRBD1 or TRBD2 (5 bases each). V was shortened by 3 bases and J by 4 bases, with 7 bases between the two germline ends. The CDR3 contains 13 residues. The CDR3 sequence: CASSFEGYNEQFF. CDR3 in DNA: TGTGCCAGCAGTTTTGAGGGGTACAATGAGCAGTTCTTC.